Below are 21 T cell receptor beta chains sequenced from a single sample in a study of T-cell reconstitution after alpha-beta-depleted transplantation in children. A TCRbeta library incorporating unique molecular identifiers was prepared. One entry per CDR3 protein, called by TCRdb with MiXCR from the PCR reads. The sample lists a few hundred thousand distinct CDR3 sequences; approximately 9.5% were seen once. The material was PBMCs from the stem cell graft donor, obtained from the stem cell graft. All receptors derive from a human donor who donated a stem cell graft to a child with acute lymphoblastic leukemia.

Here the CDR3 DNA reads TGTGCCAGCATCAAACACAGGGGGACTGGAAACACCATATATTTT. Amino acid sequence: CASIKHRGTGNTIYF. This sequence joins TRBV12-3 or TRBV12-4 and TRBJ1-3; 8 bases match TRBD1. The CDR3 is made up of 15 amino acids. J was trimmed by 2 bases and V by 7 bases; bases with no gene match: 7.

This clonotype was seen many times. The chain links TRBV5-6 to TRBJ2-3; 7 bases agree with TRBD2. The ends lost 2 bases at V and 1 base at J; junction bases unmatched: 4. CDR1 is SGHDT, CDR2 YYEEEE, per germline. The CDR3 is 15 amino acids. The CDR3 loop reads CASSFGSGGTDTQYF. The DNA for the CDR3 is TGTGCCAGCAGCTTCGGGAGCGGGGGCACAGATACGCAGTATTTT.

This clonotype showed up many times. CDR3 protein: CASSPRTSRGNEQFF. CDR3 nucleotides: TGTGCCAGCAGCCCACGGACTAGCCGCGGAAATGAGCAGTTCTTC. The genes are TRBV3-1 and TRBJ2-1; 8 nucleotides align to TRBD2. V lost 4 bases and J lost 7; bases outside the gene matches: 9. Per germline, CDR1 LGHDT and CDR2 YNNKEL (reference sequence). CDR3 length: 15 residues.

This clonotype turned up a few times. V and J are TRBV11-2 and TRBJ2-7; weak D call: TRBD1 (6 bases). The J call may be faulty, since TRBJ2-1 better matches the DNA end. From germline, CDR1 is SGHAT and CDR2 FQNNGV. This CDR3 has 14 residues. The CDR3 protein is CASSLDQGTYEQFF. CDR3 nucleotide sequence: TGTGCCAGCAGCTTAGATCAGGGGACCTACGAGCAGTTCTTC.

This clonotype was counted many times. J is TRBJ1-2 and V is TRBV20-1, with unresolved D. Trimming shortened V by 3 bases and J by 6 bases, and 17 bases separated the two germline ends. The CDR3 is made up of 14 amino acids. The germline CDR1 and CDR2 sequences are DFQATT and SNEGSKA (reference sequence). The CDR3 protein is CSASPPALWDGYTF. The DNA for the CDR3 is TGCAGTGCTAGTCCCCCGGCGCTATGGGATGGCTACACCTTC.

Ten or more counts support this clonotype. CDR3 sequence: CASSQDGSPSYEQYF. CDR3 coding DNA: TGCGCCAGCAGCCAAGATGGGAGCCCCTCTTACGAGCAGTACTTC. This rearrangement joins TRBV4-3 to TRBJ2-7; D is possibly TRBD2 (5 bases). Germline V gene data show CDR1 as LGHNA and CDR2 as YSLEER. The V end was cut by 0 bases, the J end by 4 bases, with 13 bases between. The CDR3 sequence is 15 residues long.

This clonotype turned up a few times. The chain employs TRBV4-2 and TRBJ2-3; 10 nucleotides agree with TRBD2. From germline, CDR1 is LGHNA and CDR2 YNFKEQ. This CDR3 is 16 amino acids long. V lost 2 bases and J lost 2; bases outside the gene matches: 4. The CDR3 bases are TGTGCCAGCAGCCAACCTAGCGGGGGAACCACAGATACGCAGTATTTT. Its protein is CASSQPSGGTTDTQYF.

The chain combines TRBV5-1 with TRBJ2-1; D assignment may be TRBD1 or TRBD2 (7 bases each). Germline lookup yields CDR1 SGHRS and CDR2 YFSETQ. V lost 4 bases, J lost 6 bases, and 14 bases lay in between. The CDR3 extends over 14 amino acids. The CDR3: CASSQGGAGNEQFF. Written as DNA, the CDR3 is TGCGCCAGCAGCCAGGGGGGGGCCGGCAATGAGCAGTTCTTC.

There are a few counts of this clonotype. This chain joins TRBV11-2 and TRBJ2-5; 12 bases fit TRBD2. The CDR3 has 17 residues. Trimming cost V 0 bases and J 5 bases; bases outside gene matches: 7. The germline CDR1 and CDR2 sequences are SGHAT and FQNNGV. The CDR3, as DNA: TGTGCCAGCAGCTTAGATCCTAGCGGGGGGGCGATGGAGACCCAGTACTTC. It specifies CASSLDPSGGAMETQYF.

Ten or more counts support this clonotype. The DNA of the CDR3 is TGTGCCAGCAGTTCAGGGAGGGAGACCCAGTACTTC. This sequence encodes CASSSGRETQYF. The genes are TRBV12-3 or TRBV12-4 and TRBJ2-5, with a tentative D call TRBD2 (6 bases). The V gene lost 4 bases and the J gene lost 5 bases, with 8 bases spanning the gap. The CDR3 runs 12 residues.

The V and J genes are TRBV3-1 and TRBJ1-2; D remains ambiguous. The CDR3 spans 14 residues. The V end was cut by 3 bases, the J end by 2 bases, with 10 bases between. Germline CDR1 LGHDT, CDR2 YNNKEL (reference sequence). The CDR3 protein is CASSHSDKNYGYTF. The CDR3 DNA reads TGTGCCAGCAGCCACTCCGACAAAAACTATGGCTACACCTTC.

The DNA of the CDR3 is TGTGCCAGCAGCCAAGCTTACGGGTCGTACGAGCAGTACTTC. Translated: CASSQAYGSYEQYF. The chain employs TRBV3-1 and TRBJ2-7, with D unclear. The CDR3 runs to 14 residues. Germline V lookup: CDR1 LGHDT, CDR2 YNNKEL (reference sequence). V was pared by 1 base and J by 4 bases, with 11 bases between.

This clonotype was observed many times. The CDR3 DNA follows: TGTGCCAGCAGCTCCTCCCGGGGGGGGGCAGATACGCAGTATTTT. The encoded protein is CASSSSRGGADTQYF. The chain links TRBV7-2 to TRBJ2-3; 8 bases line up with TRBD2. This CDR3 has 15 amino acids. Germline trimming cut 4 bases from V and 4 bases from J; bases unmatched to any gene: 7. CDR1 and CDR2 (germline): SGHTA, FQGNSA. Complete variable domain (other parts from reference TRBV7-2 and TRBJ2-3): GAGVSQSPSNKVTEKGKDVELRCDPISGHTALYWYRQSLGQGLEFLIYFQGNSAPDKSGLPSDRFSAERTGGSVSTLTIQRTQQEDSAVYLCASSSSRGGADTQYFGPGTRLTVL.

This clonotype appeared many times. The chain uses TRBV28 and TRBJ1-1; 7 nucleotides line up with TRBD1. CDR1 is MDHEN, CDR2 SYDVKM, per germline. With 9 bases clipped from V and 3 bases from J, the junction kept 16 bases outside the gene matches. The CDR3 loop spans 16 amino acids. The CDR3 DNA is TGTGCCAGTTTCGGCGCTGACAGGGCTGGGGACACTGAAGCTTTCTTT. Protein: CASFGADRAGDTEAFF.

This clonotype was recorded many times. J is TRBJ2-1 and V is TRBV24-1; 8 bases are a match to TRBD1. This CDR3 comprises 14 residues. V was clipped by 1 base and J by 7 bases; unmatched bases: 2. Germline-derived CDR1 and CDR2 are KGHDR and SFDVKD. Here the CDR3 DNA reads TGTGCCACCAGTGATTTTACAGGGGGGAATGAGCAGTTCTTC. It is translated as CATSDFTGGNEQFF.

The rearrangement links TRBV29-1 to TRBJ2-7; perhaps D is TRBD1 or TRBD2 (5 bases each). Germline V gene data show CDR1 as SQVTM and CDR2 as ANQGSEA. V was pared by 6 bases and J by 3 bases, with 15 bases between. The CDR3 extends over 13 amino acids. The CDR3: CSVARWDGYEQYF. CDR3 in DNA: TGCAGCGTCGCGCGCTGGGACGGCTACGAGCAGTACTTC.

This clonotype was detected only a few times. This rearrangement joins TRBV4-1 to TRBJ1-1; 8 nucleotides match TRBD1. Unmatched junction bases numbered 7, after V lost 0 bases and J lost 4 bases. Germline CDR1 and CDR2: MGHRA and YSYEKL. This CDR3 contains 16 residues. CDR3 bases: TGCGCCAGCAGCCAAGATTGGGAACAGGGGGGCACTGAAGCTTTCTTT. As protein: CASSQDWEQGGTEAFF.

This clonotype occurred a few times. This chain links TRBV19 with TRBJ1-1, with 7 bases lining up with TRBD1. Germline V gene data show CDR1 as LNHDA and CDR2 as SQIVND (reference sequence). The CDR3 totals 14 residues. V was clipped by 9 bases and J by 5 bases; unmatched bases: 12. CDR3 protein: CASRGTPRGTEAFF. In nucleotides, the CDR3 is TGTGCCAGCAGGGGGACACCCCGGGGGACTGAAGCTTTCTTT.

The rearrangement joins TRBV10-3 to TRBJ2-3; a possible D gene is TRBD1 (5 bases). Trimming removed 6 bases at V and 0 bases at J, with 19 bases between. Germline CDR1 is ENHRY and CDR2 is SYGVKD. This CDR3 spans 17 amino acids. The CDR3 DNA reads TGTGCCATCAGACCCTCAACAGGAAACCCTAGCACAGATACGCAGTATTTT. Its translation is CAIRPSTGNPSTDTQYF.

This clonotype was counted a few times. The chain joins TRBV4-2 to TRBJ1-4, with D unclear. Trimming took off 1 base at V and 11 bases at J, with 11 bases between the two ends. The CDR3 has 13 residues. The germline V gene encodes CDR1 LGHNA and CDR2 YNFKEQ. The CDR3 nucleotides are TGTGCCAGCAGCCAAGTTCCTGTAGGGAAACTGTTTTTT. Its translation: CASSQVPVGKLFF.

This clonotype was recorded many times. V usage is TRBV20-1 and J usage is TRBJ2-1, with 9 positions matching TRBD2. CDR1 and CDR2 (germline): DFQATT, SNEGSKA (reference sequence). The CDR3 is 15 residues long. J was trimmed by 7 bases and V by 4 bases; bases with no gene match: 11. The CDR3 here is CSAILWTSVPNEQFF. The CDR3 DNA follows: TGCAGTGCTATCCTCTGGACTAGCGTTCCGAATGAGCAGTTCTTC.